One and the same sample provided the 3 T cell receptor beta chains below, sequenced in a study of blood T cell repertoires in COVID-19. Data came from immunoSEQ multiplex PCR; TCRdb stores just in-frame clones and leaves some out. The repertoire holds over 70,000 clones, with 78% as singletons. Sequenced: peripheral blood. Receptor source: a man in his sixties or seventies with COVID-19, enrolled during active disease.

The V call is TRBV19, the J call TRBJ1-1, with TRBD1 as a possible D gene (5 bases). Germline V gene data show CDR1 as LNHDA and CDR2 as SQIVND (reference sequence). Trimming shortened V by 1 base and J by 2 bases, and 17 bases separated the two germline ends. This CDR3 is 17 amino acids long. CDR3 residues: CASSIGKGRLRNTEAFF. CDR3 in DNA: TGTGCCAGTAGTATAGGCAAGGGGAGGTTGCGCAACACTGAAGCTTTCTTT. The full variable domain, in which reference TRBV19 and TRBJ1-1 provide the parts outside the CDR3, is DGGITQSPKYLFRKEGQNVTLSCEQNLNHDAMYWYRQDPGQGLRLIYYSQIVNDFQKGDIAEGYSVSREKKESFPLTVTSAQKNPTAFYLCASSIGKGRLRNTEAFFGQGTRLTVV.

This clone was detected a few times. The rearrangement links TRBV7-8 to TRBJ2-1; a possible D gene is TRBD2 (5 bases). Trimming pared 5 bases from V and 2 bases from J, leaving 13 bases between. CDR3 length equals 15 residues. Germline CDR1 reads SGHVS; CDR2 reads FQNEAQ. The CDR3 loop reads CASSEGTRPYNEQFF. CDR3 DNA sequence: TGTGCCAGCAGCGAAGGCACTAGACCCTACAATGAGCAGTTCTTC.

V is TRBV3-1 (or the pseudogene TRBV3-2) and J is TRBJ2-5; 11 bases are a match to TRBD1. V shed 4 bases and J 2 bases; nucleotides not matched to a gene: 12. The germline CDR1 and CDR2 sequences are LGHDT and YNNKEL (reference sequence). This CDR3 spans 18 amino acids. The CDR3 region has the DNA TGTGCCAGCAGCCCCGGGACAGGGGGGTTTTTGGGGCAAGAGACCCAGTACTTC. It is translated as CASSPGTGGFLGQETQYF.